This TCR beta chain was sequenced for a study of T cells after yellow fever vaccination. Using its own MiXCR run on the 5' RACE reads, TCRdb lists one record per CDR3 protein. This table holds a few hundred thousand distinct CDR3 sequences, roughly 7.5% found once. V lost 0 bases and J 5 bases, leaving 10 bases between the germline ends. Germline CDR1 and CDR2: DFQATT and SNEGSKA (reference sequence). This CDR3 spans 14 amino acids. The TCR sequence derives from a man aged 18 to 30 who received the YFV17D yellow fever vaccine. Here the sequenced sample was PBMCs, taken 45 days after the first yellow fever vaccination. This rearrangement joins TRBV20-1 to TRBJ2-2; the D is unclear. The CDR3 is CSARDPKMTGELFF. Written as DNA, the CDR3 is TGCAGTGCTAGAGACCCGAAGATGACCGGGGAGCTGTTTTTT.